This entry lists 12 T cell receptor beta chains sequenced from one sample in a study of T cell responses to AZD1222 COVID-19 vaccine. Clones were sequenced by immunoSEQ multiplex PCR, and TCRdb holds only the in-frame ones, with some missing. The table records tens of thousands of clones, 65% to 85% of them present only once. The sequencing used peripheral blood, collected on day 0 of AZD1222 vaccination. Receptors originate from an adult in good health.

The J gene is TRBJ2-3, the V gene TRBV27; TRBD1 matches at 9 bases. The CDR3 sequence is 14 residues long. Germline trimming cut 6 bases from V and 5 bases from J; bases unmatched to any gene: 6. CDR1 and CDR2 (germline): MNHEY, SMNVEV (reference sequence). The CDR3 DNA reads as TGTGCCAGCAGCCTTGGGACAGGGAAAGATACGCAGTATTTT. Encoded protein: CASSLGTGKDTQYF.

The chain recombines TRBV7-9 with TRBJ1-4, with TRBD1 identical over 8 bases. There are 14 residues in the CDR3. V shed 4 bases and J 5 bases; nucleotides not matched to a gene: 3. Germline V CDR1 and CDR2: SEHNR, FQNEAQ (reference sequence). CDR3 protein: CASSSRTGNEKLFF. CDR3 coding DNA: TGTGCCAGCAGCTCGAGGACAGGGAATGAAAAACTGTTTTTT.

This chain connects TRBV4-3 to TRBJ1-1; no clear D gene. Germline CDR1 reads LGHNA; CDR2 reads YSLEER. The CDR3 totals 17 residues. Trimming took off 0 bases at V and 2 bases at J, with 16 bases between the two ends. Written as DNA, the CDR3 is TGCGCCAGCAGCCAAGATTCATATTGGCAGGCTAACACTGAAGCTTTCTTT. Translated: CASSQDSYWQANTEAFF.

The V and J genes are TRBV5-1 and TRBJ2-3, with TRBD1 matching over 8 bases. J was trimmed by 3 bases and V by 2 bases; bases with no gene match: 5. Germline V gene sequence: CDR1 SGHRS, CDR2 YFSETQ. The CDR3 consists of 15 residues. CDR3: CASSFSGGATDTQYF. The CDR3, as DNA: TGCGCCAGCAGCTTCTCAGGGGGCGCGACAGATACGCAGTATTTT.

This clone has only one observation. The V gene is TRBV10-3, the J gene TRBJ1-4; D remains ambiguous. This CDR3 region has 16 residues. CDR1 and CDR2 (germline): ENHRY, SYGVKD. Trimming removed 7 bases from V and 5 bases from J, with 20 bases in between. CDR3 bases: TGTGCCATCATAGTCCGGCGGCGAGGTTTCAATGAAAAACTGTTTTTT. Residues: CAIIVRRRGFNEKLFF.

This chain connects TRBV10-3 to TRBJ2-1; tentatively, D is TRBD2 (6 bases). Deletions cut 10 bases from V and 4 bases from J, with 14 bases between. The CDR3 extends over 13 amino acids. Germline V gene data show CDR1 as ENHRY and CDR2 as SYGVKD. The CDR3 coding sequence is TGTGCCAGCACTGCGGGGCAATACAATGAGCAGTTCTTC. Its translation: CASTAGQYNEQFF.

CDR3 in amino acids: CASSISVSGNTIYF. In DNA, the CDR3 is TGTGCCAGCAGCATCAGCGTCTCTGGAAACACCATATATTTT. This chain joins TRBV6-6 and TRBJ1-3; D not certain. From germline, CDR1 is MNHNY and CDR2 SVGAGI (reference sequence). V was cut by 6 bases and J by 0 bases, with 9 bases left in between. This CDR3 is built from 14 residues.

The chain couples TRBV30 to TRBJ1-6; D ambiguous. The CDR3 length is 17 residues. V was cut by 0 bases and J by 4 bases, with 16 bases left in between. From germline, CDR1 is GTSNPN and CDR2 SVGIG (reference sequence). CDR3 in DNA: TGTGCCTGGAGTGTAGGAGTGTGGAGAGAATATAATTCACCCCTCCACTTT. Residues: CAWSVGVWREYNSPLHF.

The chain carries TRBV9 and TRBJ2-1, with TRBD2 identical over 8 bases. Germline CDR1 and CDR2: SGDLS and YYNGEE. This CDR3 is built from 15 residues. V lost 2 bases and J lost 4; bases outside the gene matches: 5. The CDR3 DNA reads TGTGCCAGCAGCGTTGAGCGGGGGCCTTACAATGAGCAGTTCTTC. It encodes CASSVERGPYNEQFF.

J is TRBJ1-3 and V is TRBV7-2; weak D call: TRBD1 (6 bases). V was clipped by 5 bases and J by 4 bases, with 15 bases between them. Germline V CDR1 and CDR2: SGHTA, FQGNSA. This CDR3 is 15 amino acids long. Written as DNA, the CDR3 is TGTGCCAGCAGCCTCCTGACAGGCCGGGGAAACACCATATATTTT. As protein: CASSLLTGRGNTIYF.

This clone has a handful of counts. The chain uses TRBV11-2 and TRBJ1-2; 9 nucleotides align to TRBD1. The ends lost 5 bases at V and 4 bases at J; junction bases unmatched: 11. This CDR3 comprises 16 residues. The germline gives CDR1 SGHAT, CDR2 FQNNGV. CDR3 region: CASSDPGTGISYGYTF. CDR3 nucleotide sequence: TGTGCCAGCAGCGATCCCGGGACAGGGATCTCCTATGGCTACACCTTC.

This chain uses TRBV4-2 with TRBJ2-3; 7 bases line up with TRBD2. CDR3 length: 15 residues. Per the germline V gene, CDR1 is LGHNA and CDR2 is YNFKEQ. V dropped 4 bases and J dropped 5; count of bases not matched to a gene: 9. The CDR3 DNA reads TGTGCCAGCAGCCCTGAAAGGGCGGGAGTAGATACGCAGTATTTT. Residues: CASSPERAGVDTQYF.